Listed below are T cell receptor beta chains from one sample, sequenced in a study of blood T cells in healthy people across ages. Each CDR3 protein gets one entry after TCRdb re-called the 5' RACE reads with MiXCR. Among more than 1.4 million distinct CDR3 sequences listed, roughly 45% were seen once. Sequenced: blood. The receptors were gathered from a woman under 30 in good health. Each CDR3 is given with its conserved first and last residue. Fields, in order: J gene, V gene, D gene, clone size, CDR3 protein, CDR3 DNA. The D gene is left open where the match is weak. Only some rows state a clone size, as once, few, many or a class for expanded clones.

TRBJ1-1,TRBV7-8,-,-,CASSFSRDTEAFF,TGTGCCAGCAGTTTTAGCAGGGATACTGAAGCTTTCTTT
TRBJ1-1,TRBV20-1,-,-,CSTPGPTEAFF,TGCAGTACGCCAGGGCCCACTGAAGCTTTCTTT
TRBJ1-2,TRBV27,-,-,CASRAAGTVYGYTF,TGTGCCAGTAGGGCCGCTGGGACGGTTTATGGCTACACCTTC
TRBJ2-7,TRBV3-1,TRBD2,-,CASSQDASGGFSYEQYF,TGTGCCAGCAGCCAAGATGCAAGCGGGGGCTTCTCCTACGAGCAGTACTTC
TRBJ2-1,TRBV7-9,-,-,CASSLDHQIDYNEQFF,TGTGCCAGCAGCTTAGACCACCAGATAGACTACAATGAGCAGTTCTTC
TRBJ2-1,TRBV3-1,-,-,CASSQMSGGGETQFF,TGTGCCAGCAGCCAAATGAGCGGAGGAGGGGAGACCCAGTTCTTC
TRBJ2-7,TRBV7-9,-,-,CASSFPDYNTYEQYF,TGTGCCAGCAGCTTCCCGGACTACAACACCTACGAGCAGTACTTC
TRBJ2-7,TRBV20-1,-,-,CSARPTGEQYF,TGCAGTGCTAGGCCCACGGGCGAGCAGTACTTC
TRBJ1-1,TRBV27,TRBD1,-,CASSLSGGWLNTEAFF,TGTGCCAGCAGTTTATCAGGGGGCTGGTTGAACACTGAAGCTTTCTTT
TRBJ2-4,TRBV2,TRBD1,few,CASTPGQGMGLVKNIQYF,TGTGCCAGCACCCCCGGACAGGGGATGGGATTGGTCAAAAACATTCAGTACTTC
TRBJ1-2,TRBV29-1,TRBD1,-,CSVWTGGADGYTF,TGCAGCGTATGGACAGGGGGCGCCGACGGCTACACCTTC
TRBJ1-4,TRBV5-1,TRBD1,-,CASRHRGPNEKLFF,TGCGCCAGCAGACACAGGGGCCCGAATGAAAAACTGTTTTTT
TRBJ1-2,TRBV7-8,TRBD1,few,CASSPARDSGHYGYTF,TGTGCCAGCAGCCCGGCCCGGGACAGCGGACACTATGGCTACACCTTC
TRBJ1-4,TRBV7-9,-,few,CASSPELLLNEKLFF,TGTGCCAGCAGCCCAGAGCTCCTCCTTAATGAAAAACTGTTTTTT
TRBJ2-1,TRBV20-1,TRBD2,-,CSARGGLAGEWEQFF,TGCAGTGCTAGAGGCGGACTAGCGGGAGAGTGGGAGCAGTTCTTC
TRBJ2-3,TRBV12-3/TRBV12-4,-,-,CASRVGGVGTDAQYF,TGTGCCAGCAGGGTTGGGGGAGTCGGAACAGATGCGCAGTATTTT
TRBJ2-3,TRBV7-3,TRBD2,few,CASSFLADTDTQYF,TGTGCCAGCAGCTTTCTAGCGGACACAGATACGCAGTATTTT
TRBJ2-7,TRBV12-3/TRBV12-4,TRBD1,-,CASSRGTGFYEQYF,TGTGCCAGCAGTCGAGGGACAGGGTTCTACGAGCAGTACTTC
TRBJ2-6,TRBV7-6,-,-,CASSMFAPSGANVLTF,TGTGCCAGCAGCATGTTTGCCCCCTCTGGGGCCAACGTCCTGACTTTC
TRBJ1-6,TRBV3-1,-,-,CASSLGATSYNSPLHF,TGTGCCAGCAGCCTAGGGGCTACCTCCTATAATTCACCCCTCCACTTT
TRBJ2-7,TRBV7-2,TRBD1,-,CASSLPTRTGTSYEQYF,TGTGCCAGCAGCTTACCCACCCGGACAGGGACCTCCTACGAGCAGTACTTC
TRBJ1-5,TRBV12-3/TRBV12-4,TRBD1,-,CASRSDRDRNQPQHF,TGTGCCAGCAGATCGGACAGGGATCGCAATCAGCCCCAGCATTTT
TRBJ2-4,TRBV5-5,TRBD2,-,CASSRTVAGETYNEQYF,TGTGCCAGCAGCCGAACAGTAGCGGGAGAGACCTACAATGAGCAGTACTTC